The clone carrying this T cell receptor (beta chain) has just one count. What it binds is unknown. The data are from a study of cytotoxic CD8 clonotypes in ibrutinib-treated CLL. Study conclusions and caveats: Rare overall, public clonotypes shrank or held steady under therapy.

Method: immunoSEQ multiplex PCR; TCRdb's copy keeps in-frame clones and lacks some. The data hold some 40,000 clones, with around 67% observed a single time. The V segment lost 1 base and the J segment 5 bases; nucleotides outside the gene matches: 0. The germline V gene has CDR1 LGHNA and CDR2 YNFKEQ. The CDR3 spans 14 residues. This rearrangement joins TRBV4-2 to TRBJ2-3; 10 bases fit TRBD2. The source was PBMCs, collected at disease progression, from a patient treated with ibrutinib. This sequence was found in a human donor with chronic lymphocytic leukemia. The CDR3 protein is CASSQGLAGDTQYF. The CDR3, as DNA: TGTGCCAGCAGCCAAGGACTAGCGGGAGATACGCAGTATTTT.